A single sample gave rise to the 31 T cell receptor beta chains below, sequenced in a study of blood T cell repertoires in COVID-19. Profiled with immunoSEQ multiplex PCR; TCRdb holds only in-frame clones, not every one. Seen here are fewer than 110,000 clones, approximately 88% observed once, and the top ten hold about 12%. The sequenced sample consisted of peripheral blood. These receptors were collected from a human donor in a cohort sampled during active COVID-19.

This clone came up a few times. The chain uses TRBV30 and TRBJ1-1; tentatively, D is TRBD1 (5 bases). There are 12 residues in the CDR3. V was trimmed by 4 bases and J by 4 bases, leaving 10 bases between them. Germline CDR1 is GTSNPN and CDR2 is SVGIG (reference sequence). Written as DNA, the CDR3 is TGTGCCTGGACAGGGTGGGGCACTGAAGCTTTCTTT. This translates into CAWTGWGTEAFF.

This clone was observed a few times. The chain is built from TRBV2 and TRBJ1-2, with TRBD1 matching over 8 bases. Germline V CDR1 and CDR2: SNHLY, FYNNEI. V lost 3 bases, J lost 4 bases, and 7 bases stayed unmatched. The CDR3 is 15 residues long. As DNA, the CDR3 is TGTGCCAGCAGTGACGGCAGGGGGCGGTCCTATGGCTACACCTTC. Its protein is CASSDGRGRSYGYTF.

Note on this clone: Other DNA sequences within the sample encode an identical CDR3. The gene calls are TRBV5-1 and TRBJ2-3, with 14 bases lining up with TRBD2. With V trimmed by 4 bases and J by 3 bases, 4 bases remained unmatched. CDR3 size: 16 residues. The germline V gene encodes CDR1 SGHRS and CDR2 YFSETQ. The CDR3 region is CASSPGTSGGTDTQYF. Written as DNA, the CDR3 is TGCGCCAGCAGCCCCGGGACTAGCGGGGGTACAGATACGCAGTATTTT.

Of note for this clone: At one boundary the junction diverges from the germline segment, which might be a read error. In DNA, the CDR3 is TGTGCCAGCAGCTTACCACAGGACGGAGGGGCGGTCTTT. This codes for CASSLPQDGGAVF. This chain uses TRBV7-2 with TRBJ1-1, with D possibly TRBD1 on 5 matching bases. The germline V gene has CDR1 SGHTA and CDR2 FQGNSA. The CDR3 runs 13 residues.

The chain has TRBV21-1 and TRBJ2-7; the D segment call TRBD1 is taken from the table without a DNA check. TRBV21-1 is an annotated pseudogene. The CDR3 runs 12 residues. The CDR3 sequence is CADRDIHYEQYF. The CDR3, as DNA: TGTGCCGACCGGGACATCCACTACGAGCAGTACTTC.

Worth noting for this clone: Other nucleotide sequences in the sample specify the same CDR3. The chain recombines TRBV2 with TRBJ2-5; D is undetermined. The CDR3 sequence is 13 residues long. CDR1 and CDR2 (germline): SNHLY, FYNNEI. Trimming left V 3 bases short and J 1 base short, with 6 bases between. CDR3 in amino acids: CASSDGFQETQYF. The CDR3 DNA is TGTGCCAGCAGTGATGGCTTCCAAGAGACCCAGTACTTC.

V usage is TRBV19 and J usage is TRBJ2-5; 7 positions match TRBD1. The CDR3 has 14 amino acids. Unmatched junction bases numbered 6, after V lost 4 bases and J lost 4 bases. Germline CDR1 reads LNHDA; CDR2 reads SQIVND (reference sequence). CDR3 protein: CASSNRTGGETQYF. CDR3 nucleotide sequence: TGTGCCAGTAGTAATCGGACAGGTGGAGAGACCCAGTACTTC.

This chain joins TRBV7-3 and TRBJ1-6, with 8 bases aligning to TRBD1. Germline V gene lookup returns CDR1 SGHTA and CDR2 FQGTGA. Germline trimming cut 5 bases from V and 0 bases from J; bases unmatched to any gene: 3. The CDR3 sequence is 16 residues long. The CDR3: CASSLQGGSYNSPLHF. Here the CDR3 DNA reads TGTGCCAGCAGCCTACAGGGGGGCTCCTATAATTCACCCCTCCACTTT.

CDR3 residues: CASREIPGQGWLGPLHF. The CDR3 coding sequence is TGTGCCAGCAGAGAAATTCCGGGACAGGGATGGTTAGGGCCCCTCCACTTT. The chain carries TRBV28 and TRBJ1-6; 9 bases align to TRBD1. J was trimmed by 13 bases and V by 6 bases; bases with no gene match: 19. Per the germline V gene, CDR1 is MDHEN and CDR2 is SYDVKM. The CDR3 sequence is 17 residues long.

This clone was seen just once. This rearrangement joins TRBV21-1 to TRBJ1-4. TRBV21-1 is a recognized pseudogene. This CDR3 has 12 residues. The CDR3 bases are TGTGCCAGCAACCCCGGGGGGTTGGAACTGTTTTTT. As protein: CASNPGGLELFF.

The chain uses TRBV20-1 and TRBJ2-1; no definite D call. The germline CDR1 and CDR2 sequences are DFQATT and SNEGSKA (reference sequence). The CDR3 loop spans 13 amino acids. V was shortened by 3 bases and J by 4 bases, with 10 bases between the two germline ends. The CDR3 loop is CSASKITYNEQFF. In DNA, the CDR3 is TGCAGTGCTAGTAAAATTACTTACAATGAGCAGTTCTTC.

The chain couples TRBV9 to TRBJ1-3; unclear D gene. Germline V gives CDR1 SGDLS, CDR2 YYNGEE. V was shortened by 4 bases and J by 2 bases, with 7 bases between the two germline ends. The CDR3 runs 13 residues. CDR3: CASSSHPGNTIYF. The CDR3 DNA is TGTGCCAGCAGCTCACACCCTGGAAACACCATATATTTT.

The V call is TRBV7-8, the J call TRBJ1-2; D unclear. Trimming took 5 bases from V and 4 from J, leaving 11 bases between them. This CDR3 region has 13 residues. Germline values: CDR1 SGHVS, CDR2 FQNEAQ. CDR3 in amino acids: CASSVQPAYGYTF. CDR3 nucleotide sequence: TGTGCCAGCAGCGTACAGCCTGCCTATGGCTACACCTTC.

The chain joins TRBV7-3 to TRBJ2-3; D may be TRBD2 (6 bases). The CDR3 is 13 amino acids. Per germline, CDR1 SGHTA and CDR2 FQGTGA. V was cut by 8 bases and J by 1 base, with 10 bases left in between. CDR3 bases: TGTGCCAGCGCATCGGGGGGCACAGATACGCAGTATTTT. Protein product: CASASGGTDTQYF.

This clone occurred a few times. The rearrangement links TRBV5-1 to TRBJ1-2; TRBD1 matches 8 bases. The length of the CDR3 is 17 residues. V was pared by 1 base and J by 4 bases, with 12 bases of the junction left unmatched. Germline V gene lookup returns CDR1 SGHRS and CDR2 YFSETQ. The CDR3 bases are TGCGCCAGCAGCTTGACGACAGGGGCTTTTGCTACCTATGGCTACACCTTC. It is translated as CASSLTTGAFATYGYTF.

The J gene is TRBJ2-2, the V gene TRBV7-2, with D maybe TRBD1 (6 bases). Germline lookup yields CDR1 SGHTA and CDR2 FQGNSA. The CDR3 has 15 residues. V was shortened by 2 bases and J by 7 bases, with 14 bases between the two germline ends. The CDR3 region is CASSLPRGTVGELFF. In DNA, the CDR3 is TGTGCCAGCAGCTTACCTAGGGGGACCGTCGGGGAGCTGTTTTTT.

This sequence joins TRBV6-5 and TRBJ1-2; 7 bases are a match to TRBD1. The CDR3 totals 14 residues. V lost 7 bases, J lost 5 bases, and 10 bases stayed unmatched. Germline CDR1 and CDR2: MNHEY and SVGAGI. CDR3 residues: CASTQMGRGYGYTF. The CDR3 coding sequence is TGTGCCAGCACCCAAATGGGCAGGGGGTATGGCTACACCTTC.

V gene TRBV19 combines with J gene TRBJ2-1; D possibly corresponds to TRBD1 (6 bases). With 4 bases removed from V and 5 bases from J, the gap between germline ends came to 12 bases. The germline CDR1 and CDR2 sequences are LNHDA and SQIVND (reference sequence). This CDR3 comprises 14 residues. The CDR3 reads CASSRTGRNNEQFF. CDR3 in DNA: TGTGCCAGTAGTAGAACAGGGCGAAACAATGAGCAGTTCTTC.

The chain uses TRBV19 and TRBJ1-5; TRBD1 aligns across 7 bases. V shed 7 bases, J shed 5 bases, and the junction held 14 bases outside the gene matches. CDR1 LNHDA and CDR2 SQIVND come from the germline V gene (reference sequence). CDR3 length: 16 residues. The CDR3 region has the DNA TGTGCCAGTACCATTTGGAGGGGGCTCGGGTATCAGCCCCAGCATTTT. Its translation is CASTIWRGLGYQPQHF.

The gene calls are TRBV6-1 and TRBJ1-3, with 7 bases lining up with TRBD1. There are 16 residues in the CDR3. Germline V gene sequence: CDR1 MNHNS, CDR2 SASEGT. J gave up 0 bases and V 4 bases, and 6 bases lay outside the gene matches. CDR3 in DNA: TGTGCCAGCAGTGGTTTGACAGGGCCCTCTGGAAACACCATATATTTT. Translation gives CASSGLTGPSGNTIYF.

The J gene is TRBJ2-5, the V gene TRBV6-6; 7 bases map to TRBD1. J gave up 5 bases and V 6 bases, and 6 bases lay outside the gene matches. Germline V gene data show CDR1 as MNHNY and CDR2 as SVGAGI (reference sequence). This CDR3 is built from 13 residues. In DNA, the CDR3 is TGTGCCAGCAGGAGAGGGGGCGCGGAGACCCAGTACTTC. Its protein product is CASRRGGAETQYF.

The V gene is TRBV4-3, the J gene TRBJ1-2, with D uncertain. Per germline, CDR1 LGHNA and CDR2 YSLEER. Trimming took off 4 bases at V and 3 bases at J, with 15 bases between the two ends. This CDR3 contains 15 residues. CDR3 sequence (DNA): TGCGCCAGCAGCCGATACAGCGGTTCTGACTATGGCTACACCTTC. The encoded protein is CASSRYSGSDYGYTF.

CDR3 residues: CASISGGSTDTQYF. CDR3 nucleotide sequence: TGTGCCAGTATTAGCGGGGGGTCCACAGATACGCAGTATTTT. V usage is TRBV19 and J usage is TRBJ2-3; TRBD2 matches at 10 bases. Germline-derived CDR1 and CDR2 are LNHDA and SQIVND (reference sequence). Losses at the gene ends were 7 bases for V and 2 bases for J; bases not matched to a gene: 3. This CDR3 is 14 amino acids long.

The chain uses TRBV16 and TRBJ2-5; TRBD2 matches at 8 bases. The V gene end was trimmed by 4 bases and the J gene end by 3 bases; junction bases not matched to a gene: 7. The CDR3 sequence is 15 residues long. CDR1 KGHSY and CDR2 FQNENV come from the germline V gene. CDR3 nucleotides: TGTGCCAGCAGCCCGTCGTTTAGCGGGGAAGAGACCCAGTACTTC. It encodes CASSPSFSGEETQYF.

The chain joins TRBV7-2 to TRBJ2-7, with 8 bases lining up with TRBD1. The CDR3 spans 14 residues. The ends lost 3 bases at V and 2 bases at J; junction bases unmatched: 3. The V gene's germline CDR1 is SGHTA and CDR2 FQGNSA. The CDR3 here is CASSLGRGPYEQYF. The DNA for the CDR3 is TGTGCCAGCAGCTTGGGCAGGGGGCCCTACGAGCAGTACTTC. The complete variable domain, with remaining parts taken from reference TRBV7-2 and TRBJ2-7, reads GAGVSQSPSNKVTEKGKDVELRCDPISGHTALYWYRQSLGQGLEFLIYFQGNSAPDKSGLPSDRFSAERTGGSVSTLTIQRTQQEDSAVYLCASSLGRGPYEQYFGPGTRLTVT.

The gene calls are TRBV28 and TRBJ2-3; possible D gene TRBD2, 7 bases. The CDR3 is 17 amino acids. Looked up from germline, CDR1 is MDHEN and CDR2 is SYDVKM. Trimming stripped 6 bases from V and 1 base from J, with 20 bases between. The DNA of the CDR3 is TGTGCCAGCAGCCCAGTTGGGCGGGGGCTCGGCACAGATACGCAGTATTTT. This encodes CASSPVGRGLGTDTQYF.

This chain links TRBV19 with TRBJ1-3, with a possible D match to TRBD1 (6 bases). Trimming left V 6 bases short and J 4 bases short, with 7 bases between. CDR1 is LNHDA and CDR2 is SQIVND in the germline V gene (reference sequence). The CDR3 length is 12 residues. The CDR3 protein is CASRQGGNTIYF. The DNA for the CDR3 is TGTGCCAGTAGACAGGGAGGAAACACCATATATTTT.

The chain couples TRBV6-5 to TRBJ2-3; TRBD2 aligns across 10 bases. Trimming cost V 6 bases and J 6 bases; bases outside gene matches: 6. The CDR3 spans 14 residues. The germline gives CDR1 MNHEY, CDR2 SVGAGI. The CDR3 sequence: CASSTSGEMDTQYF. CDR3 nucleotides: TGTGCCAGCAGCACTAGCGGGGAAATGGATACGCAGTATTTT.

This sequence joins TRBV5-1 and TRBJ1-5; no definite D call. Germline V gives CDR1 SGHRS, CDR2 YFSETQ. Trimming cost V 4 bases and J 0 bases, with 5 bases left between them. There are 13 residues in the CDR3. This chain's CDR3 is CASSQDSNQPQHF. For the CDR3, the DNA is TGCGCCAGCAGCCAGGATAGCAATCAGCCCCAGCATTTT.

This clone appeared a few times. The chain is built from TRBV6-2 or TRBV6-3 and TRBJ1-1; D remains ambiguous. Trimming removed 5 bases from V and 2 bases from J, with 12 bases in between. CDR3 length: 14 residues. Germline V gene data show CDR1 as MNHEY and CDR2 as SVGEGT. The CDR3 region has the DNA TGTGCCAGCAGTACCACGGGAGGAAACACTGAAGCTTTCTTT. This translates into CASSTTGGNTEAFF.

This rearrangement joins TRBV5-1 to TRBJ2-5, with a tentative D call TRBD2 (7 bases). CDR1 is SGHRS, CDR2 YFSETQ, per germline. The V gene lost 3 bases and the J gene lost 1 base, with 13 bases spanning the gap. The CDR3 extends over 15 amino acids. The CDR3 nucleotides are TGCGCCAGCAGCTGGGGGCGGGGGAGCCAAGAGACCCAGTACTTC. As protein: CASSWGRGSQETQYF. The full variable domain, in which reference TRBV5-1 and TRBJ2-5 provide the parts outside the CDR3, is KAGVTQTPRYLIKTRGQQVTLSCSPISGHRSVSWYQQTPGQGLQFLFEYFSETQRNKGNFPGRFSGRQFSNSRSEMNVSTLELGDSALYLCASSWGRGSQETQYFGPGTRLLVL.